This passage covers 10 T cell receptor beta chains from one sample sequenced in a study of blood T cell repertoires in COVID-19. The protocol was immunoSEQ multiplex PCR, while the TCRdb copy is restricted to in-frame clones and leaves out a portion. This sample yields about 160,000 clones, of which 85% to 90% are seen a single time; about 9.4% belongs to the top ten. Sequencing input: peripheral blood. The receptors were gathered from a woman in her 70s with COVID-19, enrolled during active disease.

In this sample, this clone turned up a few times. The chain is built from TRBV10-3 and TRBJ2-7; tentatively, D is TRBD1 (5 bases). This CDR3 comprises 14 residues. V was clipped by 0 bases and J by 1 base, with 7 bases between them. Germline-derived CDR1 and CDR2 are ENHRY and SYGVKD. CDR3 coding DNA: TGTGCCATCAGTGAGTCAAGGGGTTCCTACGAGCAGTACTTC. Translated: CAISESRGSYEQYF.

This clone appeared once. The chain uses TRBV9 and TRBJ2-3, with 8 bases identical to TRBD1. This CDR3 contains 16 residues. Trimming removed 0 bases from V and 2 bases from J; junction bases left unmatched: 5. Germline-derived CDR1 and CDR2 are SGDLS and YYNGEE. CDR3 loop: CASSVGQGRNTDTQYF. The CDR3 DNA reads as TGTGCCAGCAGCGTAGGACAGGGGAGAAACACAGATACGCAGTATTTT.

The V call is TRBV7-2, the J call TRBJ2-1, with TRBD2 matching over 12 bases. CDR3 length equals 15 residues. Germline loops: CDR1 SGHTA, CDR2 FQGNSA. Losses at the gene ends were 5 bases for V and 7 bases for J; bases not matched to a gene: 6. CDR3 nucleotide sequence: TGTGCCAGCAGCCCGACTAGCGGGGGTTATAATGAGCAGTTCTTC. Translation gives CASSPTSGGYNEQFF.

The rearrangement links TRBV6-5 to TRBJ1-1; 7 nucleotides align to TRBD1. V lost 7 bases and J lost 5; bases outside the gene matches: 7. CDR3 length: 13 amino acids. CDR1 is MNHEY, CDR2 SVGAGI, per germline. CDR3 sequence: CASTWTGETEAFF. DNA for the CDR3: TGTGCCAGCACCTGGACAGGAGAAACTGAAGCTTTCTTT.

The rearrangement uses TRBV18 and TRBJ2-7, with TRBD1 as a possible D gene (6 bases). This CDR3 spans 14 amino acids. Trimming cost V 0 bases and J 4 bases, with 10 bases left between them. Germline V gives CDR1 KGHSH, CDR2 LQKENI. This CDR3 is CASSPPTGNYEQYF. The CDR3 DNA is TGTGCCAGCTCACCACCGACAGGCAATTACGAGCAGTACTTC.

This clone was counted once. This chain links TRBV5-4 with TRBJ2-1; 8 bases align to TRBD2. This CDR3 has 12 residues. Trimming cost V 4 bases and J 10 bases; bases outside gene matches: 4. From germline, CDR1 is SGHNT and CDR2 YYREEE (reference sequence). CDR3 bases: TGTGCCAGCAGCACCACTAGCGGCGAGCAGTTCTTC. It translates to CASSTTSGEQFF.

As for this clone: An end of the junction differs from the germline gene, which may be a read error. The genes are TRBV2 and TRBJ2-7, with 8 bases identical to TRBD1. This CDR3 contains 12 residues. Germline loops: CDR1 SNHLY, CDR2 FYNNEI. The CDR3 DNA sequence: TGTGCCAGCGGGACAGGATTTTACGAGCAGTGCTTC. Translating gives CASGTGFYEQCF.

The chain links TRBV30 to TRBJ2-3; D possibly corresponds to TRBD1 (6 bases). CDR1 is GTSNPN and CDR2 is SVGIG in the germline V gene (reference sequence). This CDR3 is built from 15 residues. Trimming removed 5 bases at V and 2 bases at J, with 17 bases between. DNA of the CDR3: TGTGCCTGGTCCCCAGGGGTCACGGACACAGATACGCAGTATTTT. Its protein product is CAWSPGVTDTDTQYF.

This chain connects TRBV7-2 to TRBJ1-1, with 10 bases aligning to TRBD1. Germline V gene sequence: CDR1 SGHTA, CDR2 FQGNSA. There are 15 residues in the CDR3. Unmatched junction bases numbered 3, after V lost 2 bases and J lost 3 bases. Written as DNA, the CDR3 is TGTGCCAGCAGCTTACGGACAGGGGGGGACACTGAAGCTTTCTTT. This encodes CASSLRTGGDTEAFF. Looking up the rest from reference TRBV7-2 and TRBJ1-1 gives the full variable domain: GAGVSQSPSNKVTEKGKDVELRCDPISGHTALYWYRQSLGQGLEFLIYFQGNSAPDKSGLPSDRFSAERTGGSVSTLTIQRTQQEDSAVYLCASSLRTGGDTEAFFGQGTRLTVV.

The sample holds one count of this clone. The chain recombines TRBV3-1 (or the pseudogene TRBV3-2) with TRBJ2-5; 12 bases map to TRBD2. Germline CDR1 LGHDT, CDR2 YNNKEL (reference sequence). The CDR3 loop spans 16 amino acids. J was trimmed by 5 bases and V by 2 bases; bases with no gene match: 6. The CDR3 loop is CASSQPLAGGWETQYF. The CDR3 nucleotides are TGTGCCAGCAGCCAACCTCTAGCGGGGGGGTGGGAGACCCAGTACTTC.